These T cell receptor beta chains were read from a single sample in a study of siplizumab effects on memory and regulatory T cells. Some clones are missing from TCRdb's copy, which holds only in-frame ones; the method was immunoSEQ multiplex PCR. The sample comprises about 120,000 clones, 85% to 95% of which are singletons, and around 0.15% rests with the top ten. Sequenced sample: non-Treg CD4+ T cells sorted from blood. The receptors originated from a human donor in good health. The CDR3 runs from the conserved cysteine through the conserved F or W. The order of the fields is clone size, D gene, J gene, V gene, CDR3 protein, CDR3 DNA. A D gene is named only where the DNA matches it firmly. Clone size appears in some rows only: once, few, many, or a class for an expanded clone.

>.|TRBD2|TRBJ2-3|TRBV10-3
CAISQIGTSSTDTQYF
TGTGCCATCAGCCAGATAGGGACTAGCTCCACAGATACGCAGTATTTT
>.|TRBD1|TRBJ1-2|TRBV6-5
CASSPLQGVYGYTF
TGTGCCAGCAGTCCGCTTCAGGGGGTCTATGGCTACACCTTC
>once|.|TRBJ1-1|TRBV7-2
CASSLLGVGSSTEAFF
TGTGCCAGCAGCTTATTGGGGGTCGGCTCTTCCACTGAAGCTTTCTTT
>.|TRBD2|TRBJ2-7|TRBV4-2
CASSQDFTAGGPYEQYF
TGTGCCAGCAGCCAAGATTTTACAGCGGGGGGCCCTTACGAGCAGTACTTC
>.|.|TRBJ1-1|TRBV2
CASSEGTFYTEAFF
TGTGCCAGCAGTGAAGGCACATTCTACACTGAAGCTTTCTTT
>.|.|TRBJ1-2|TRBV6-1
CASSEVFYYGYTF
TGTGCCAGCAGTGAAGTGTTTTACTATGGCTACACCTTC
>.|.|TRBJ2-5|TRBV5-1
CASGFPGGQETQYF
TGCGCCAGCGGATTCCCCGGGGGCCAAGAGACCCAGTACTTC
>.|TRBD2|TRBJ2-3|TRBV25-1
CASLGRVVTDTQYF
TGTGCCAGCCTGGGGAGGGTAGTCACAGATACGCAGTATTTT
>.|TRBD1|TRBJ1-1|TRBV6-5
CASRRDRVVPKAFF
TGTGCCAGCAGGCGAGACAGGGTGGTTCCTAAAGCTTTCTTT
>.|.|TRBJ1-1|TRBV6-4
CASSDGGLNTEAFF
TGTGCCAGCAGTGACGGGGGGCTGAACACTGAAGCTTTCTTT
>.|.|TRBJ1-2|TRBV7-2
CASSFLQGMNGYTF
TGTGCCAGCAGCTTTCTACAGGGAATGAATGGCTACACCTTC
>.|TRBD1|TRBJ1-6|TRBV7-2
CASSSNSPGGSPLHF
TGTGCCAGCAGCTCTAACAGTCCAGGGGGATCACCCCTCCACTTT
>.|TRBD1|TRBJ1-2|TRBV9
CASSARQGEGYTF
TGTGCCAGCAGCGCCCGACAGGGAGAGGGCTACACCTTC
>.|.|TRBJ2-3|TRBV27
CASSPVGDTQYF
TGTGCCAGCAGCCCAGTAGGTGATACGCAGTATTTT
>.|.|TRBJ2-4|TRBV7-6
CASSLRHPGNIQYF
TGTGCCAGCAGCTTAAGACACCCGGGGAACATTCAGTACTTC
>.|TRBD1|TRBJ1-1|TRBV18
CASSSQRTGYRENTEAFF
TGTGCCAGCTCATCACAACGGACAGGGTATAGGGAGAACACTGAAGCTTTCTTT
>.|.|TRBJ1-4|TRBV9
CASSVGGKDEKLFF
TGTGCCAGCAGCGTAGGAGGGAAAGATGAAAAACTGTTTTTT
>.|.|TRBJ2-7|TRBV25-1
CASSKGPYEQYF
TGTGCCAGCAGTAAAGGTCCCTACGAGCAGTACTTC
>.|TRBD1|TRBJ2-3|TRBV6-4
CASSVTGGTDTQYF
TGTGCCAGCAGTGTAACAGGGGGGACAGATACGCAGTATTTT
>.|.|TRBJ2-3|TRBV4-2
CASSQAYGGTDTQYF
TGTGCCAGCAGCCAAGCCTACGGGGGCACAGATACGCAGTATTTT
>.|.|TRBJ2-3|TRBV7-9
CASSLVPRQARDTQYF
TGTGCCAGCAGCTTAGTTCCGAGACAGGCGCGAGATACGCAGTATTTT
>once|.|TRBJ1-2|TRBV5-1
CASSPEGGRAGYTF
TGCGCCAGCAGCCCGGAGGGGGGGCGGGCTGGCTACACCTTC
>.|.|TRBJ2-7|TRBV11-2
CASSLAGSYEQYF
TGTGCCAGCAGCTTAGCGGGCTCCTACGAGCAGTACTTC
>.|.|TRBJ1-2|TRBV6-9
CASSEQYGYTF
TGTGCCAGCAGTGAACAGTATGGCTACACCTTC
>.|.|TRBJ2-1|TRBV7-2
CASSLGATRNEQFF
TGTGCCAGCAGCTTAGGAGCCACGCGCAATGAGCAGTTCTTC
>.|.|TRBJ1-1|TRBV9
CASSVSAGVNTEAFF
TGTGCCAGCAGCGTCTCTGCGGGCGTGAACACTGAAGCTTTCTTT
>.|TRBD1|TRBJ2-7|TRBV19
CASSRQGTTYEQYF
TGTGCCAGTAGTCGACAGGGGACAACCTACGAGCAGTACTTC
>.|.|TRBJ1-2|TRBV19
CASSMRGNYGYTF
TGTGCCAGTAGTATGAGGGGAAACTATGGCTACACCTTC
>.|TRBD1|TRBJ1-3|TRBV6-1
CASSDDRDRGTGNTIYF
TGTGCCAGCAGTGATGACCGGGACAGGGGGACTGGAAACACCATATATTTT
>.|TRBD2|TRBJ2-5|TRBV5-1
CASSFGLAGSQETQYF
TGCGCCAGCAGCTTCGGGCTAGCGGGGAGCCAAGAGACCCAGTACTTC
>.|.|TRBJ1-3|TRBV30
CAWSSPGNAGNTIYF
TGTGCCTGGAGTTCACCGGGCAACGCTGGAAACACCATATATTTT
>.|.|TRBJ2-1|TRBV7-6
CASSLAGWAEIAEQFF
TGTGCCAGCAGCTTAGCAGGGTGGGCAGAGATCGCGGAGCAGTTCTTC
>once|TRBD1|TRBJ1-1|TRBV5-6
CASSAGGVMNTEAFF
TGTGCCAGCTCGGCAGGGGGCGTTATGAACACTGAAGCTTTCTTT
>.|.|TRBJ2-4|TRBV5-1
CASSRSGSGLGLSNIQYF
TGCGCCAGCAGCAGAAGCGGGTCGGGACTGGGATTATCAAACATTCAGTACTTC
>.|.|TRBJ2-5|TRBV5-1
CASSFNIQGGIETQYF
TGCGCCAGCAGCTTTAACATACAGGGTGGGATAGAGACCCAGTACTTC
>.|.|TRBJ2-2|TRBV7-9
CASSSRGGELFF
TGTGCCAGCAGCTCGCGGGGCGGGGAGCTGTTTTTT
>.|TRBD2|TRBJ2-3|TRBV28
CASSRSSGGAAVQNTQYF
TGTGCCAGCAGTAGGTCTAGCGGGGGGGCCGCGGTTCAAAATACGCAGTATTTT
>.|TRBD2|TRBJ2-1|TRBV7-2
CASSGYGGAQGNEQFF
TGTGCCAGCAGCGGATACGGGGGGGCTCAGGGAAATGAGCAGTTCTTC
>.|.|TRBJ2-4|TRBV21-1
CASSKGRTGGDCNIQYF
TGTGCCAGCAGCAAAGGAAGGACAGGGGGTGACTGCAACATTCAGTACTTC
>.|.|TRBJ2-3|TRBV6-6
CASSYSDTQYF
TGTGCCAGCAGTTACTCAGATACGCAGTATTTT
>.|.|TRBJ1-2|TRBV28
CASTRSTVNYGYTF
TGTGCCAGCACAAGGTCCACTGTTAACTATGGCTACACCTTC
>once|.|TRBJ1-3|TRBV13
CASSLGRAGNTIYF
TGTGCCAGCAGCTTAGGCAGGGCTGGAAACACCATATATTTT
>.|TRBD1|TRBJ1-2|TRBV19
CASSMLTGSKRYGYTF
TGTGCCAGTAGTATGCTGACAGGGTCGAAGAGGTATGGCTACACCTTC
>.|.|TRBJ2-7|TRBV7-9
CASSLANAYEQYF
TGTGCCAGCAGCTTGGCCAACGCCTACGAGCAGTACTTC
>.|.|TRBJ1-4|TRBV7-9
CASSLYILATNEKLFF
TGTGCCAGCAGCTTATACATCCTGGCAACTAATGAAAAACTGTTTTTT
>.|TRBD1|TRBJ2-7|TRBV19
CASSIGVGTGAEQYF
TGTGCCAGTAGTATCGGGGTAGGGACAGGGGCCGAGCAGTACTTC
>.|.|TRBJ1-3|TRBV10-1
CASSDPGISGNTIYF
TGCGCCAGCAGTGATCCAGGCATCTCTGGAAACACCATATATTTT
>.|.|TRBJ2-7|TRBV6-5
CASSSGTSGYEQYF
TGTGCCAGCAGTTCCGGGACTTCGGGCTACGAGCAGTACTTC
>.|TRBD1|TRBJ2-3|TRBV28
CASSLSQGADTQYF
TGTGCCAGCAGTTTAAGCCAGGGGGCAGATACGCAGTATTTT
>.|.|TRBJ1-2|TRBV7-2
CASSLVPENYGYTF
TGTGCCAGCAGCTTAGTCCCCGAAAACTATGGCTACACCTTC
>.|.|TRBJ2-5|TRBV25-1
CASSEWSTGTEETQYF
TGTGCCAGCAGTGAATGGTCCACCGGGACGGAAGAGACCCAGTACTTC
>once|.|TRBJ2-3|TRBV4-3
CASSQGGSTDTQYF
TGCGCCAGCAGCCAAGGGGGTAGCACAGATACGCAGTATTTT
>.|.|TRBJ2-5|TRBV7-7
CASSYNRGSQETQYF
TGTGCCAGCAGCTATAACCGGGGCAGCCAAGAGACCCAGTACTTC
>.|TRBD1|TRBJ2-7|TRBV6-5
CASRRQGASYEQYF
TGTGCCAGCAGGCGACAGGGGGCCTCCTACGAGCAGTACTTC
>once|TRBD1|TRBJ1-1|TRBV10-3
CAIRGQQNTEAFF
TGTGCCATCAGGGGACAGCAAAACACTGAAGCTTTCTTT